One sample yielded the 6 T cell receptor beta chains listed below, sequenced in a study of early T cells in non-severe SARS-CoV-2 infection. Using its own MiXCR run on the 5' RACE reads, TCRdb lists one record per CDR3 protein. The sample records approximately 120,000 distinct CDR3 sequences, 14% to 15% being singletons. The sequenced material came from whole blood. The receptors shown here come from an adult who was a healthcare worker with PCR-confirmed SARS-CoV-2 infection or an uninfected control (not recorded which).

The gene calls are TRBV19 and TRBJ2-3; D is unresolved. CDR1 and CDR2 (germline): LNHDA, SQIVND (reference sequence). CDR3 size: 13 residues. Trimming removed 4 bases at V and 9 bases at J, with 14 bases between. CDR3 loop: CASSTPTRHTQYF. The CDR3 DNA is TGTGCCAGTAGTACGCCGACTCGACACACGCAGTATTTT.

This clonotype came up a few times. V is TRBV29-1 and J is TRBJ1-1; no reliable D call. This CDR3 is 17 amino acids long. V was cut by 6 bases and J by 0 bases, with 23 bases left in between. Germline CDR1 is SQVTM and CDR2 is ANQGSEA. The CDR3 sequence: CSVPPEDVPAVNTEAFF. Written as DNA, the CDR3 is TGCAGCGTCCCCCCAGAGGACGTTCCGGCGGTGAACACTGAAGCTTTCTTT.

This clonotype was counted a few times. The chain links TRBV9 to TRBJ2-1, with 10 bases identical to TRBD1. The ends lost 2 bases at V and 2 bases at J; junction bases unmatched: 7. There are 17 residues in the CDR3. In germline, CDR1 is SGDLS, CDR2 YYNGEE. As DNA, the CDR3 is TGTGCCAGCAGCGTGACAGGGGGCGCGTCCCCCTACAATGAGCAGTTCTTC. Translating it yields CASSVTGGASPYNEQFF. Based on the CDR3 plus reference TRBV9 and TRBJ2-1, the full variable domain is DSGVTQTPKHLITATGQRVTLRCSPRSGDLSVYWYQQSLDQGLQFLIQYYNGEERAKGNILERFSAQQFPDLHSELNLSSLELGDSALYFCASSVTGGASPYNEQFFGPGTRLTVL.

This clonotype has a count of ten or more. V and J are TRBV30 and TRBJ1-4; the match to TRBD1 covers 7 bases. CDR1 is GTSNPN, CDR2 SVGIG, per germline (reference sequence). This CDR3 is built from 13 residues. Germline trimming cut 3 bases from V and 7 bases from J; bases unmatched to any gene: 5. The chain's CDR3 is CAWSRQGGEKLFF. DNA for the CDR3: TGTGCCTGGAGCCGACAGGGAGGTGAAAAACTGTTTTTT. Looking up the rest from reference TRBV30 and TRBJ1-4 gives the full variable domain: SQTIHQWPATLVQPVGSPLSLECTVEGTSNPNLYWYRQAAGRGLQLLFYSVGIGQISSEVPQNLSASRPQDRQFILSSKKLLLSDSGFYLCAWSRQGGEKLFFGSGTQLSVL.

The chain joins TRBV2 to TRBJ1-2; D is uncertain. Germline loops: CDR1 SNHLY, CDR2 FYNNEI. Deletions cut 3 bases from V and 3 bases from J, with 5 bases between. This CDR3 contains 12 residues. The CDR3 protein is CASSDVHYGYTF. The CDR3 nucleotides read TGTGCCAGCAGTGACGTTCACTATGGCTACACCTTC. Combining the CDR3 with reference TRBV2 and TRBJ1-2 gives the whole variable domain EPEVTQTPSHQVTQMGQEVILRCVPISNHLYFYWYRQILGQKVEFLVSFYNNEISEKSEIFDDQFSVERPDGSNFTLKIRSTKLEDSAMYFCASSDVHYGYTFGSGTRLTVV.

The chain is built from TRBV7-2 and TRBJ2-2; the D gene is possibly TRBD2 (5 bases). CDR1 and CDR2 from the germline V gene are SGHTA and FQGNSA. The V and J ends lost 6 bases and 6 bases respectively, with 14 bases between them. The CDR3 has 14 residues. The CDR3, as DNA: TGTGCCAGCAGGCGGGCTAGTAGGGCCGGGGAGCTGTTTTTT. It translates to CASRRASRAGELFF.